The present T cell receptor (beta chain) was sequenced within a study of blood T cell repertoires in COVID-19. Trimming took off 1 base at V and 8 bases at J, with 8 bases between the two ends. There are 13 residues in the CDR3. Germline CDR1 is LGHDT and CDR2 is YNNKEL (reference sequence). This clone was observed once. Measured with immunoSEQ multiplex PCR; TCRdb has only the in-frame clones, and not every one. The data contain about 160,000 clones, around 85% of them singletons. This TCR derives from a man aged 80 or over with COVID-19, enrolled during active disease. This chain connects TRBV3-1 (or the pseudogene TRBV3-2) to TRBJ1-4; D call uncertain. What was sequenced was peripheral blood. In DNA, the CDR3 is TGTGCCAGCAGCCAAGGTCCGCAGGAAAAACTGTTTTTT. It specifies CASSQGPQEKLFF.